Following are 13 T cell receptor beta chains from one sample sequenced in a study of post-analysis software for immune sequencing data. Whole-study findings and limits: TRBV5-6, TRBV5-1 and TRBV20-1 were among several TRBV segments more frequent in patients than controls.

Carried by the TCR beta cDNA libraries were unique molecular identifiers. One entry per CDR3 protein, called by TCRdb with MiXCR from the PCR reads. The top ten clones hold 13% of a sample with approximately 400,000 distinct CDR3 sequences, approximately 38% of them seen once. The antigens of these receptors remain unknown. The sample was blood. These receptors all stem from a girl aged 5-17 years with multiple sclerosis.

V usage is TRBV3-1 and J usage is TRBJ1-2, with TRBD1 matching over 8 bases. CDR3 size: 16 residues. V lost 1 base, J lost 8 bases, and 12 bases stayed unmatched. Germline V gives CDR1 LGHDT, CDR2 YNNKEL (reference sequence). In nucleotides, the CDR3 is TGTGCCAGCAGCCAAGGACCCCTGACAGGGGCGAGAGGCTACACCTTC. Translation: CASSQGPLTGARGYTF.

This chain connects TRBV24-1 to TRBJ2-3; D gene uncertain. Trimming took off 4 bases at V and 4 bases at J, with 11 bases between the two ends. The CDR3 runs to 14 residues. Per the germline V gene, CDR1 is KGHDR and CDR2 is SFDVKD. As DNA, the CDR3 is TGTGCCACCAGTGAGGCTTCTCGCGCAGATACGCAGTATTTT. Translated, it gives CATSEASRADTQYF.

This chain uses TRBV12-3 or TRBV12-4 with TRBJ2-7; D tentatively reads TRBD1 or TRBD2 (5 bases each). The CDR3 sequence is 14 residues long. The ends were cut back, 6 bases at V and 5 bases at J, with 17 bases in the middle. CDR3 sequence: CASRWGIRPDEQYF. The DNA of the CDR3 is TGTGCCAGCAGGTGGGGGATCCGGCCTGACGAGCAGTACTTC.

The genes are TRBV24-1 and TRBJ2-6; tentatively, D is TRBD2 (6 bases). The CDR3 length is 15 residues. Germline CDR1 reads KGHDR; CDR2 reads SFDVKD. Trimming shortened V by 4 bases and J by 0 bases, and 6 bases separated the two germline ends. For the CDR3, the DNA is TGTGCCACCAGTGACGGGAGCTCTGGGGCCAACGTCCTGACTTTC. It is translated as CATSDGSSGANVLTF.

In its sample, this clonotype was seen a few times. V usage is TRBV10-3 and J usage is TRBJ2-3; D is unclear. The CDR3 is 13 residues long. The V gene lost 6 bases and the J gene lost 5 bases, with 12 bases spanning the gap. Germline CDR1 reads ENHRY; CDR2 reads SYGVKD. The CDR3 is CAISDTTEDTQYF. DNA for the CDR3: TGTGCCATCAGCGATACAACCGAAGATACGCAGTATTTT.

Only a few counts were recorded for this clonotype. This chain joins TRBV4-1 and TRBJ1-5; the match to TRBD1 covers 7 bases. The germline V gene encodes CDR1 MGHRA and CDR2 YSYEKL. Unmatched junction bases numbered 6, after V lost 2 bases and J lost 5 bases. The CDR3 sequence is 15 residues long. The DNA of the CDR3 is TGCGCCAGCAGCCAACCGGGACAGAGTGATCAGCCCCAGCATTTT. It yields the protein CASSQPGQSDQPQHF.

A single count supports this clonotype. This chain links TRBV10-3 with TRBJ2-7, with D possibly matching TRBD2 (5 bases). The germline V gene encodes CDR1 ENHRY and CDR2 SYGVKD. The V end was cut by 8 bases, the J end by 7 bases, with 15 bases between. CDR3 size: 12 residues. The CDR3 DNA is TGTGCCATCGGAGACGGGGTGGGTGAGCAGTACTTC. Its translation: CAIGDGVGEQYF.

The V gene is TRBV10-3, the J gene TRBJ2-6; D is unclear. The CDR3 covers 16 residues. Deletions cut 3 bases from V and 0 bases from J, with 9 bases between. Per germline, CDR1 ENHRY and CDR2 SYGVKD. DNA of the CDR3: TGTGCCATCAGTGACGGCAGGATCTCTGGGGCCAACGTCCTGACTTTC. Translated, it gives CAISDGRISGANVLTF.

The V gene is TRBV12-3 or TRBV12-4, the J gene TRBJ1-5; 12 bases are a match to TRBD1. CDR3 length: 15 residues. The junction had 5 bases not matched to a gene; V was cut back by 6 bases and J by 5 bases. CDR3 nucleotides: TGTGCCAGCAGCCCGGGACAGGGGGCATATCAGCCCCAGCATTTT. Its translation: CASSPGQGAYQPQHF.

This clonotype was seen more than once but under ten times. The V call is TRBV20-1, the J call TRBJ1-2, with D possibly matching TRBD1 (5 bases). The CDR3 is made up of 11 amino acids. CDR1 and CDR2 from the germline V gene are DFQATT and SNEGSKA (reference sequence). With 5 bases removed from V and 10 bases from J, the gap between germline ends came to 14 bases. The CDR3 spells CSAGTWRDYTF. As DNA, the CDR3 is TGCAGTGCTGGGACCTGGAGGGACTACACCTTC.

This clonotype was seen ten or more times. J is TRBJ2-7 and V is TRBV28; no firm D call. The CDR3 spans 15 residues. Deletions cut 1 base from V and 0 bases from J, with 10 bases between. CDR1 is MDHEN, CDR2 SYDVKM, per germline. For the CDR3, the DNA is TGTGCCAGCAGTTTATCTCGACGGCGCTCCTACGAGCAGTACTTC. Its protein is CASSLSRRRSYEQYF.

The chain is built from TRBV10-3 and TRBJ2-5; 7 bases are a match to TRBD1. V gave up 5 bases and J gave up 1 base; unmatched junction bases: 7. The CDR3 is 15 amino acids. Germline CDR1 ENHRY, CDR2 SYGVKD. The CDR3 nucleotides are TGTGCCATCAGTAACCGTGGACAGGCCCAAGAGACCCAGTACTTC. Its protein product is CAISNRGQAQETQYF.

The chain couples TRBV3-1 to TRBJ1-6, with a possible D match to TRBD1 (6 bases). The CDR3 has 15 residues. Germline CDR1 is LGHDT and CDR2 is YNNKEL (reference sequence). Trimming left V 0 bases short and J 10 bases short, with 13 bases between. CDR3: CASSQDHGGLSPLHF. The CDR3 region has the DNA TGTGCCAGCAGCCAAGATCACGGGGGCTTATCACCCCTCCACTTT.